Reported below is one T cell receptor beta chain. Antigen: not known. TCRdb recomputed calls from the 5' RACE reads with MiXCR, one row per CDR3 protein. The sample holds around 140,000 distinct CDR3 sequences, about 7.7% seen once. This record belongs to a study of T cells after yellow fever vaccination. As for the study in general: For low cell numbers, libraries were made with SMART-Seq v4 Ultra Low Input.

Germline assignment: CDR1 SGHDN and CDR2 FVKESK. This CDR3 contains 16 residues. The ends were cut back, 2 bases at V and 4 bases at J, with 14 bases in the middle. Study results and caveats: Booster sampling recovered most clones from primary vaccination (under 97% CD4, approximately 90% CD8). Clonotypes appearing in both CD4 and CD8 compartments existed, and their share was small.

The TCR comes from a man aged 30 to 45 who received the YFV17D yellow fever vaccine. The V gene is TRBV14, the J gene TRBJ2-2; D is undetermined. The input for sequencing was CD4+ T cells sorted from PBMCs, taken 5 days after the yellow fever booster vaccination. CDR3 sequence reads: CASSQTGIGSTGELFF. The CDR3 region has the DNA TGTGCCAGCAGCCAAACGGGCATAGGATCCACCGGGGAGCTGTTTTTT.